These T cell receptor beta chains were read from a single sample in a study of Tregs in tolerant kidney transplant recipients. Their cognate antigens are unknown. The assay was immunoSEQ multiplex PCR, and TCRdb's table has in-frame clones only and misses some. Of tens of thousands of clones listed, nearly 97% are singletons. Material: Tregs from blood cultured with allogeneic cells. These receptors came from a human donor in good health. Both conserved end residues are part of each CDR3. A D gene is named only where the DNA matches it firmly. Where a row states a size, it is once, few, many or the class of an expanded clone; other rows omit it.

V,J,size,D,DNA,CDR3
TRBV10-3,TRBJ2-5,.,.,TGTGCCATCAGACGCGGGGCCGACCAAGAGACCCAGTACTTC,CAIRRGADQETQYF
TRBV18,TRBJ1-2,.,TRBD1,TGTGCCAGCTCACCGGGTGCCGGGACAGAACCCCTCTATGGCTACACCTTC,CASSPGAGTEPLYGYTF
TRBV5-4,TRBJ1-2,.,.,TGTGCCAGCAGCCTCGGTTCTCTCATGAACTATGGCTACACCTTC,CASSLGSLMNYGYTF
TRBV6-1,TRBJ1-6,.,TRBD1,TGTGCCAGCAGTGGGACAGGGGATAATTCACCCCTCCACTTT,CASSGTGDNSPLHF
TRBV7-6,TRBJ1-6,few,.,TGTGCCAGCAGCGTCCGACAGGATAATTCACCCCTCCACTTT,CASSVRQDNSPLHF
TRBV7-8,TRBJ2-1,.,.,TGTGCCAGCAGCTTAGCCCTACTAGCCCGGCAGTTCTTC,CASSLALLARQFF
TRBV19,TRBJ2-7,.,TRBD1,TGTGCCAGTAGTAGCCGACAGGGAATGCGCGAGCAGTACTTC,CASSSRQGMREQYF
TRBV27,TRBJ2-1,.,.,TGTGCCAGCAGCCTCAAGCCCCGTCCCTACAATGAGCAGTTCTTC,CASSLKPRPYNEQFF
TRBV19,TRBJ1-5,.,.,TGTGCCAGTATCAGGGGCAATCAGCCCCAGCATTTT,CASIRGNQPQHF
TRBV2,TRBJ2-1,few,.,TGTGCCAGCAGTGCCGGGACACCCGCCTACAATGAGCAGTTCTTC,CASSAGTPAYNEQFF
TRBV2,TRBJ1-5,.,.,TGTGCCAGCACCGAACAGGTTACCAGCAATCAGCCCCAGCATTTT,CASTEQVTSNQPQHF
TRBV5-6,TRBJ2-7,.,.,TGTGCCAGCAGCTTGGCGCGGGACAGATACGAGCAGTACTTC,CASSLARDRYEQYF
TRBV19,TRBJ1-5,.,.,TGCGCCAGTAGTATGGGTTTTCAGCCCCAGCATTTT,CASSMGFQPQHF
TRBV5-1,TRBJ2-4,.,TRBD2,TGCGCCAGCAGCTCACTGGCGGGGGTAGCCAAAAACATTCAGTACTTC,CASSSLAGVAKNIQYF
TRBV7-8,TRBJ2-2,once,.,TGTGCCAGCAGCCCCACCGGGGAGCTGTTTTTT,CASSPTGELFF
TRBV6-6,TRBJ2-7,.,TRBD2,TGTGCCAGCAGCCCCTTGAGCGGGAGGGCCTGGGAGCAGTACTTC,CASSPLSGRAWEQYF
TRBV5-1,TRBJ2-5,.,.,TGCGCCAGCAGCTTAGCAGAGACCCAGTACTTC,CASSLAETQYF
TRBV5-1,TRBJ1-2,.,TRBD1,TGCGCCAGCAGCTTCGGGACAGCATATGGCTACACCTTC,CASSFGTAYGYTF
TRBV2,TRBJ2-1,.,TRBD2,TGTGCCAGCAGTGCGACTAGCGGGACTACCTACGTTTCTAGCGATGAGCAGTTCTTC,CASSATSGTTYVSSDEQFF
TRBV6-1,TRBJ2-5,.,TRBD1,TGTGCCAGCTTGGGTTCCGGGACAGGGTTACTGACCCAGTACTTC,CASLGSGTGLLTQYF
TRBV7-9,TRBJ1-2,few,.,TGTGCCAGCAGCTTCGGCCGGATTTCGGCTAACTATGGCTACACCTTC,CASSFGRISANYGYTF
TRBV7-9,TRBJ1-5,.,TRBD1,TGTGCCAGCAGCGCCTCAGGGGGCAGGGGCAATCAGCCCCAGCATTTT,CASSASGGRGNQPQHF
TRBV7-2,TRBJ1-2,once,.,TGTGCCAGCAGCTTCACTACGGCAGGCTACACCTTC,CASSFTTAGYTF
TRBV12-5,TRBJ1-3,once,TRBD1,TGTGCTAGTGGTTTGCCCCTGACAGGGGTCCCCATATATTTT,CASGLPLTGVPIYF
TRBV6-5,TRBJ2-4,.,TRBD1,TGTGCCAGCAGTTACGGGACAGGGAAAGGAATTCAGTACTTC,CASSYGTGKGIQYF
TRBV2,TRBJ1-5,.,TRBD1,TGTGCCAGCAGCGGCCGCCGGGACAGGGGTTGGAGCAATCAGCCCCAGCATTTT,CASSGRRDRGWSNQPQHF
TRBV6-1,TRBJ2-1,once,.,TGTGCCAGCAGTTATCAGTTTGGAGAGCAGTTCTTC,CASSYQFGEQFF
TRBV19,TRBJ1-2,.,TRBD1,TGTGCCAGTAGGCCCCCGGGACAGAGACTCTATGGCTACACCTTC,CASRPPGQRLYGYTF